Presented here are 29 T cell receptor beta chains from one specimen sequenced in a study of high-grade serous ovarian cancer treatment subgroups. Tumor samples were taken before definitive surgery or chemotherapy. The repertoire was sequenced with immunoSEQ multiplex PCR; TCRdb's copy has only in-frame clones and lacks some. Of 18,000 or so clones in the sample, approximately 77% were seen once. Sequenced input: tumor tissue. The receptor set was obtained from a human donor with high-grade serous ovarian cancer.

V is TRBV6-5 and J is TRBJ2-5; 7 nucleotides line up with TRBD1. V shed 5 bases and J 0 bases; nucleotides not matched to a gene: 3. This CDR3 comprises 14 residues. Germline values: CDR1 MNHEY, CDR2 SVGAGI. CDR3 region: CASSMGQNQETQYF. CDR3 sequence (DNA): TGTGCCAGCAGTATGGGACAGAACCAAGAGACCCAGTACTTC.

In nucleotides, the CDR3 is TGTGCCAGCAGCTCGCTAGGGAGTGGTAAGCCCCTTGAAGCTTTCTTT. Translated: CASSSLGSGKPLEAFF. The chain recombines TRBV7-9 with TRBJ1-1; no clear D. Trimming pared 4 bases from V and 7 bases from J, leaving 22 bases between. The CDR3 is 16 residues long. The germline gives CDR1 SEHNR, CDR2 FQNEAQ (reference sequence).

The chain carries TRBV6-4 and TRBJ2-3; D perhaps matches TRBD2 (5 bases). The CDR3 is 15 amino acids. V was pared by 5 bases and J by 0 bases, with 12 bases between. CDR1 is MRHNA and CDR2 is SNTAGT in the germline V gene. CDR3 in amino acids: CASSLGSVSTDTQYF. The CDR3 DNA reads as TGTGCCAGCAGTCTGGGGAGTGTCAGCACAGATACGCAGTATTTT.

The chain recombines TRBV2 with TRBJ2-7; TRBD1 aligns across 7 bases. The CDR3 extends over 14 amino acids. Germline V lookup: CDR1 SNHLY, CDR2 FYNNEI. The V segment lost 3 bases and the J segment 5 bases; nucleotides outside the gene matches: 7. Here the CDR3 DNA reads TGTGCCAGCAGTGAGCTTAGGGGGCTGGACGAGCAGTACTTC. This sequence encodes CASSELRGLDEQYF.

The count of this clone is one. V usage is TRBV27 and J usage is TRBJ2-1, with D hard to call. The V and J ends lost 6 bases and 0 bases respectively, with 12 bases between them. The CDR3 totals 15 residues. Germline V gene data show CDR1 as MNHEY and CDR2 as SMNVEV (reference sequence). The DNA of the CDR3 is TGTGCCAGCAGAGTACTTGCGAGCTCCTACAATGAGCAGTTCTTC. Amino acid sequence: CASRVLASSYNEQFF.

This sequence joins TRBV19 and TRBJ2-1; tentatively, D is TRBD1 or TRBD2 (6 bases each). The length of the CDR3 is 14 residues. The ends were cut back, 5 bases at V and 5 bases at J, with 13 bases in the middle. Germline assignment: CDR1 LNHDA and CDR2 SQIVND (reference sequence). CDR3 in amino acids: CASSAGHRNNEQFF. The DNA for the CDR3 is TGTGCCAGTAGTGCGGGACACCGAAACAATGAGCAGTTCTTC.

The V call is TRBV11-2, the J call TRBJ2-2, with D maybe TRBD1 (5 bases). Looked up from germline, CDR1 is SGHAT and CDR2 is FQNNGV. V was shortened by 4 bases and J by 7 bases, with 22 bases between the two germline ends. CDR3 length: 17 residues. The CDR3 bases are TGTGCCAGCAGCTCCTTGACGAACAGGCTACTGGGCGGGGAGCTGTTTTTT. Translation: CASSSLTNRLLGGELFF.

The rearrangement joins TRBV7-8 to TRBJ2-1; perhaps TRBD1 as D (6 bases). Germline CDR1 reads SGHVS; CDR2 reads FQNEAQ. V was pared by 6 bases and J by 3 bases, with 15 bases between. The CDR3 is made up of 15 amino acids. The CDR3 is CASSINRVNYNEQFF. CDR3 bases: TGTGCCAGCAGTATCAACAGGGTCAACTACAATGAGCAGTTCTTC.

This chain links TRBV28 with TRBJ2-7; a weak D match, TRBD1 (6 bases). This CDR3 is built from 14 residues. Germline lookup yields CDR1 MDHEN and CDR2 SYDVKM. Trimming shortened V by 4 bases and J by 5 bases, and 15 bases separated the two germline ends. CDR3 in DNA: TGTGCCAGCAGTTCGACAGGTCGTCCCGACGAGCAGTACTTC. It is translated as CASSSTGRPDEQYF.

This clone was picked up a small number of times. The chain couples TRBV10-3 to TRBJ2-7; D possibly corresponds to TRBD2 (8 bases). Germline V CDR1 and CDR2: ENHRY, SYGVKD. The CDR3 spans 19 residues. The ends were cut back, 5 bases at V and 1 base at J, with 27 bases in the middle. Here the CDR3 DNA reads TGTGCCATCAGTCATCCGACAGGGAGGAGCGGGAGTGAATCCTACGAGCAGTACTTC. Amino acid sequence: CAISHPTGRSGSESYEQYF.

The chain combines TRBV6-5 with TRBJ1-3; D is ambiguous. Trimming cost V 2 bases and J 0 bases, with 5 bases left between them. Germline CDR1 MNHEY, CDR2 SVGAGI. The CDR3 is 14 residues long. CDR3 in DNA: TGTGCCAGCAGTTACCAGGACTCTGGAAACACCATATATTTT. Translating gives CASSYQDSGNTIYF.

The rearrangement uses TRBV10-3 and TRBJ2-3; TRBD2 agrees at 14 bases. Germline-derived CDR1 and CDR2 are ENHRY and SYGVKD. J lost 0 bases, V lost 6 bases, and 2 bases had no gene match. The CDR3 runs 16 residues. CDR3 nucleotide sequence: TGTGCCATCAGCGGACTAGCGGGAGGAAGCACAGATACGCAGTATTTT. Protein: CAISGLAGGSTDTQYF.

V usage is TRBV7-3 and J usage is TRBJ2-6; 10 bases fit TRBD2. Trimming cost V 5 bases and J 4 bases; bases outside gene matches: 8. CDR1 is SGHTA, CDR2 FQGTGA, per germline. There are 17 residues in the CDR3. The CDR3: CASSPRLAGEGANVLTF. As DNA, the CDR3 is TGTGCCAGCAGCCCCCGTCTAGCGGGAGAAGGGGCCAACGTCCTGACTTTC.

DNA of the CDR3: TGTGCCAGCAGCGGGCTAGCGGGACACAATGAGCAGTTCTTC. Translated: CASSGLAGHNEQFF. The chain recombines TRBV7-8 with TRBJ2-1; TRBD2 matches at 9 bases. The junction had 4 bases not matched to a gene; V was cut back by 5 bases and J by 5 bases. The CDR3 runs to 14 residues. Germline CDR1 is SGHVS and CDR2 is FQNEAQ.

The J gene is TRBJ2-6, the V gene TRBV28; 7 bases line up with TRBD1. The CDR3 runs 16 residues. Germline V gene lookup returns CDR1 MDHEN and CDR2 SYDVKM. The ends lost 3 bases at V and 4 bases at J; junction bases unmatched: 6. As DNA, the CDR3 is TGTGCCAGCAGTTTCTCCAGGGGGACCGGGGCCAACGTCCTGACTTTC. Encoded protein: CASSFSRGTGANVLTF.

V is TRBV15 and J is TRBJ2-5; possibly TRBD2 for D (6 bases). CDR3 length equals 15 residues. Trimming shortened V by 3 bases and J by 1 base, and 12 bases separated the two germline ends. The V gene's germline CDR1 is LNHNV and CDR2 YYDKDF (reference sequence). In DNA form, the CDR3 reads TGTGCCACCAGCAGCGCTAGCGCGATCCAAGAGACCCAGTACTTC. It is translated as CATSSASAIQETQYF.

The sample holds one count of this clone. V is TRBV4-3 and J is TRBJ2-6, with D unresolved. Germline V lookup: CDR1 LGHNA, CDR2 YSLEER. The CDR3 has 14 residues. The V and J ends lost 7 bases and 0 bases respectively, with 7 bases between them. In nucleotides, the CDR3 is TGCGCCAGCACTTCGAGCTCTGGGGCCAACGTCCTGACTTTC. This encodes CASTSSSGANVLTF.

This clone was recorded only once. The CDR3 loop is CATADRGRYEQYF. CDR3 bases: TGTGCCACCGCGGACAGGGGGCGATACGAGCAGTACTTC. The chain uses TRBV27 and TRBJ2-7; the match to TRBD1 covers 11 bases. Germline V gene lookup returns CDR1 MNHEY and CDR2 SMNVEV (reference sequence). The J segment lost 4 bases and the V segment lost 10 bases, leaving 6 bases of the junction unmatched. This CDR3 region has 13 residues.

The rearrangement uses TRBV27 and TRBJ2-1; 9 bases map to TRBD1. V shed 6 bases, J shed 3 bases, and the junction held 6 bases outside the gene matches. In germline, CDR1 is MNHEY, CDR2 SMNVEV (reference sequence). CDR3 size: 15 residues. The CDR3 sequence is CASRAGTGNYNEQFF. The CDR3 DNA sequence: TGTGCCAGCAGGGCCGGGACAGGGAACTACAATGAGCAGTTCTTC.

This rearrangement joins TRBV5-4 to TRBJ1-2; the D gene is possibly TRBD1 (6 bases). The V end lost 0 bases, the J end lost 0 bases, and 18 bases lay between the germline ends. This CDR3 contains 18 residues. CDR1 is SGHNT, CDR2 YYREEE, per germline (reference sequence). CDR3 region: CASSLDGGPERANYGYTF. Written as DNA, the CDR3 is TGTGCCAGCAGCTTGGACGGGGGCCCCGAACGAGCTAACTATGGCTACACCTTC.

CDR3 in DNA: TGCGCCAGCAGCTTGGTTGGGGACACTGAAGCTTTCTTT. Its translation is CASSLVGDTEAFF. V and J are TRBV5-1 and TRBJ1-1; the D is unclear. CDR3 size: 13 residues. Germline V CDR1 and CDR2: SGHRS, YFSETQ. Deletions cut 0 bases from V and 3 bases from J, with 6 bases between.

J is TRBJ2-5 and V is TRBV5-6; 7 bases map to TRBD2. CDR1 SGHDT and CDR2 YYEEEE come from the germline V gene. The CDR3 has 15 amino acids. V shed 2 bases and J 4 bases; nucleotides not matched to a gene: 8. The CDR3, as DNA: TGTGCCAGCAGCTTTCGGGGGGTAGCTTCAGAGACCCAGTACTTC. It yields the protein CASSFRGVASETQYF. The full variable domain, rest sourced from reference TRBV5-6 and TRBJ2-5, is DAGVTQSPTHLIKTRGQQVTLRCSPKSGHDTVSWYQQALGQGPQFIFQYYEEEERQRGNFPDRFSGHQFPNYSSELNVNALLLGDSALYLCASSFRGVASETQYFGPGTRLLVL.

The chain carries TRBV7-2 and TRBJ1-5; weak D call: TRBD1 (5 bases). Trimming pared 1 base from V and 8 bases from J, leaving 9 bases between. The CDR3 is made up of 13 amino acids. Germline V CDR1 and CDR2: SGHTA, FQGNSA. The DNA of the CDR3 is TGTGCCAGCAGCTTAGTGGGGGGAGAGCCCCAGCATTTT. This encodes CASSLVGGEPQHF.

This rearrangement joins TRBV2 to TRBJ2-7, with TRBD2 identical over 11 bases. The germline gives CDR1 SNHLY, CDR2 FYNNEI. There are 15 residues in the CDR3. V lost 7 bases, J lost 1 base, and 6 bases stayed unmatched. CDR3 in DNA: TGTGCCAGCATGGCTAGGACTAGCGGGTCCTACGAGCAGTACTTC. It specifies CASMARTSGSYEQYF.

V is TRBV9 and J is TRBJ2-3, with 8 nucleotides matching TRBD2. J was trimmed by 4 bases and V by 1 base; bases with no gene match: 5. Germline lookup yields CDR1 SGDLS and CDR2 YYNGEE. The CDR3 covers 15 residues. This CDR3 is CASSVTTGGADTQYF. CDR3 nucleotide sequence: TGTGCCAGCAGCGTAACGACCGGGGGGGCAGATACGCAGTATTTT.

The chain links TRBV21-1 to TRBJ1-5. TRBV21-1 is marked as a pseudogene. The CDR3 spans 17 residues. CDR3 bases: TGTGCCAGCAGCAAAGCCGGACTCGATTCCTGGGATCAGCCCCAGCATTTT. It codes for CASSKAGLDSWDQPQHF.

This chain connects TRBV7-2 to TRBJ2-7, with D uncertain. From germline, CDR1 is SGHTA and CDR2 FQGNSA. Trimming took 2 bases from V and 7 from J, leaving 15 bases between them. CDR3 length: 14 amino acids. As DNA, the CDR3 is TGTGCCAGCAGCTTATCGGATCCCCCTAAGGAGCAGTACTTC. This gives the protein CASSLSDPPKEQYF.

The CDR3 coding sequence is TGTGCCAGCAGCTCGTTGACAGGACCTAGCACAGATACGCAGTATTTT. Amino acid sequence: CASSSLTGPSTDTQYF. J is TRBJ2-3 and V is TRBV7-2; tentative D call: TRBD1 (6 bases). This CDR3 comprises 16 residues. V lost 4 bases, J lost 0 bases, and 14 bases lay in between. Germline CDR1 and CDR2: SGHTA and FQGNSA.

The DNA of the CDR3 is TGTGCCAGCAGTCAGACAGGGTACCGAAATGAGCAGTTCTTC. The encoded protein is CASSQTGYRNEQFF. This chain links TRBV28 with TRBJ2-1, with 7 bases identical to TRBD1. The germline CDR1 and CDR2 sequences are MDHEN and SYDVKM. The CDR3 length is 14 residues. V trimming: 5 bases; J trimming: 7 bases; junction bases outside the gene matches: 8. The full variable domain, completed using reference TRBV28 and TRBJ2-1, is DVKVTQSSRYLVKRTGEKVFLECVQDMDHENMFWYRQDPGLGLRLIYFSYDVKMKEKGDIPEGYSVSREKKERFSLILESASTNQTSMYLCASSQTGYRNEQFFGPGTRLTVL.